The next 8 T cell receptor beta chains were all read from a single sample in a study of cytomegalovirus exposure and HLA in healthy donors. The PCR had 60 Vbeta and 13 Jbeta primers. Using immunoSEQ multiplex PCR, the repertoire was profiled, and TCRdb retains in-frame clones only, with some absent. Of 120,000 or so clones in the sample, around 77% were seen once. Sequencing was carried out using PBMCs. The receptors here all came from a man in his late teens or twenties in good health and CMV-seropositive.

This clone was detected once. The DNA for the CDR3 is TGTGCCAGTAGTAGTAAAGAGGACACAGATACGCAGTATTTT. Its translation is CASSSKEDTDTQYF. The chain uses TRBV19 and TRBJ2-3, with unresolved D. Trimming cost V 4 bases and J 2 bases, with 10 bases left between them. CDR1 is LNHDA and CDR2 is SQIVND in the germline V gene (reference sequence). This CDR3 has 14 residues.

This clone appeared once. The chain carries TRBV2 and TRBJ1-6; possibly TRBD1 for D (6 bases). The CDR3 spans 14 residues. Trimming pared 6 bases from V and 10 bases from J, leaving 16 bases between. Per the germline V gene, CDR1 is SNHLY and CDR2 is FYNNEI. The DNA of the CDR3 is TGTGCCAGCAGCCCGAACAGGGTGGGATCACCCCTCCACTTT. It specifies CASSPNRVGSPLHF.

The chain combines TRBV29-1 with TRBJ1-1; perhaps TRBD1 as D (5 bases). The V gene's germline CDR1 is SQVTM and CDR2 ANQGSEA. V lost 7 bases and J 5 bases, leaving 17 bases between the germline ends. The CDR3 sequence is 13 residues long. CDR3 DNA sequence: TGCAGCGCTCGGTGGGGGGTCGAGACTGAAGCTTTCTTT. Protein sequence: CSARWGVETEAFF.

The J gene is TRBJ1-2, the V gene TRBV5-4; possibly TRBD1 for D (5 bases). V gave up 3 bases and J gave up 5 bases, with 11 bases separating them. Germline assignment: CDR1 SGHNT and CDR2 YYREEE (reference sequence). The CDR3 totals 13 residues. CDR3 DNA: TGTGCCAGCAGCTGGGGACTGACTTATGGCTACACCTTC. It is translated as CASSWGLTYGYTF.

This chain joins TRBV5-1 and TRBJ2-4, with 11 bases lining up with TRBD2. The CDR3 loop spans 20 amino acids. CDR1 and CDR2 (germline): SGHRS, YFSETQ. V lost 0 bases, J lost 0 bases, and 11 bases stayed unmatched. The CDR3, as DNA: TGCGCCAGCAGCTTGGGTCCACTAGCGGGAGTTGGCATAGCCAAAAACATTCAGTACTTC. It translates to CASSLGPLAGVGIAKNIQYF. Combining the CDR3 with reference TRBV5-1 and TRBJ2-4 gives the whole variable domain KAGVTQTPRYLIKTRGQQVTLSCSPISGHRSVSWYQQTPGQGLQFLFEYFSETQRNKGNFPGRFSGRQFSNSRSEMNVSTLELGDSALYLCASSLGPLAGVGIAKNIQYFGAGTRLSVL.

The V and J genes are TRBV19 and TRBJ2-5; D might be TRBD1 (6 bases). Germline CDR1 and CDR2: LNHDA and SQIVND (reference sequence). V lost 2 bases to trimming and J lost 0 bases, with 19 bases between them. The CDR3 totals 18 residues. The CDR3 DNA sequence: TGTGCCAGTAGTATACGGATAGTATCGGACAGAGACCAAGAGACCCAGTACTTC. As protein: CASSIRIVSDRDQETQYF.

The V gene is TRBV29-1, the J gene TRBJ1-5; 8 bases match TRBD1. The CDR3 is made up of 14 amino acids. CDR1 SQVTM and CDR2 ANQGSEA come from the germline V gene. Trimming cost V 7 bases and J 1 base; bases outside gene matches: 6. The CDR3 DNA reads as TGCAGCGGACAGGGGACAGCGAGCAATCAGCCCCAGCATTTT. This encodes CSGQGTASNQPQHF.

This clone showed up just a few times. The rearrangement links TRBV28 to TRBJ2-7; TRBD1 aligns across 8 bases. Germline CDR1 MDHEN, CDR2 SYDVKM. V lost 5 bases to trimming and J lost 0 bases; unmatched junction nucleotides: 9. The CDR3 is 16 amino acids. For the CDR3, the DNA is TGTGCCAGCAGTGCGGGACAGGAGCTCGGCTCCTACGAGCAGTACTTC. This codes for CASSAGQELGSYEQYF.